A single sample is the source of the 23 T cell receptor beta chains below, sequenced in a study of shared T cell receptors in the human thymus. Generated by immunoSEQ multiplex PCR, the TCRdb table keeps only in-frame clones and is missing some. The sample lists 500,000 to 750,000 clones, approximately 88% occurring once. The data also belong to a second study, concerning human thymus T cells.

The sequencing input was thymocytes. The receptors here all came from a boy in the first two years of life with a congenital heart defect.

This chain connects TRBV19 to TRBJ1-1, with TRBD1 matching 7 bases. The CDR3 totals 16 residues. Losses at the gene ends were 2 bases for V and 0 bases for J; bases not matched to a gene: 6. Per the germline V gene, CDR1 is LNHDA and CDR2 is SQIVND (reference sequence). CDR3 in amino acids: CASSIKRGQLNTEAFF. The CDR3, as DNA: TGTGCCAGTAGTATAAAGAGGGGGCAGTTGAACACTGAAGCTTTCTTT.

This chain joins TRBV5-5 and TRBJ2-1; 14 bases are shared with TRBD2. This CDR3 has 15 residues. In germline, CDR1 is SGHKS, CDR2 YYEKEE (reference sequence). V trimming: 4 bases; J trimming: 8 bases; junction bases outside the gene matches: 5. Here the CDR3 DNA reads TGTGCCAGCAGCCCCCGGACTAGCGGGAGGTATGAGCAGTTCTTC. This encodes CASSPRTSGRYEQFF. Drawing the rest from reference TRBV5-5 and TRBJ2-1, the complete variable domain is DAGVTQSPTHLIKTRGQQVTLRCSPISGHKSVSWYQQVLGQGPQFIFQYYEKEERGRGNFPDRFSARQFPNYSSELNVNALLLGDSALYLCASSPRTSGRYEQFFGPGTRLTVL.

This chain uses TRBV6-1 with TRBJ2-7; 7 nucleotides match TRBD1. The germline V gene has CDR1 MNHNS and CDR2 SASEGT. The length of the CDR3 is 20 residues. Trimming took 0 bases from V and 4 from J; bases not matched to a gene: 21. The CDR3 reads CASSEARDSLVAVPFYEQYF. The CDR3 nucleotides are TGTGCCAGCAGTGAAGCTCGGGACAGTCTGGTCGCGGTTCCCTTTTACGAGCAGTACTTC.

The genes are TRBV6-1 and TRBJ1-2; TRBD1 aligns across 10 bases. Trimming cost V 4 bases and J 5 bases; bases outside gene matches: 16. Per the germline V gene, CDR1 is MNHNS and CDR2 is SASEGT. This CDR3 is 18 amino acids long. The CDR3 sequence is CASSGKGQGPPSSYGYTF. The CDR3 bases are TGTGCCAGCAGTGGGAAGGGACAGGGGCCCCCCTCTAGTTATGGCTACACCTTC.

The chain couples TRBV27 to TRBJ2-7; 8 bases map to TRBD2. This CDR3 is built from 21 residues. CDR1 is MNHEY, CDR2 SMNVEV, per germline (reference sequence). The V and J ends lost 5 bases and 4 bases, in that order; junction bases with no gene match: 28. The CDR3 protein is CASSPPRRGSLAGVPLYEQYF. The CDR3 DNA follows: TGTGCCAGCAGTCCCCCCCGGAGGGGATCCCTAGCGGGCGTTCCATTGTACGAGCAGTACTTC.

The chain joins TRBV7-2 to TRBJ2-7; TRBD2 aligns across 14 bases. V was clipped by 2 bases and J by 3 bases; unmatched bases: 3. This CDR3 contains 16 residues. Per the germline V gene, CDR1 is SGHTA and CDR2 is FQGNSA. The DNA of the CDR3 is TGTGCCAGCAGCTTAAAGGGACTAGCGGGAGTCTACGAGCAGTACTTC. This codes for CASSLKGLAGVYEQYF.

J is TRBJ1-5 and V is TRBV19, with a weak D call TRBD1 (6 bases). Germline-derived CDR1 and CDR2 are LNHDA and SQIVND (reference sequence). CDR3 size: 16 residues. V dropped 7 bases and J dropped 2 bases, with 18 bases sitting between them. CDR3 nucleotides: TGTGCCAGTAAGGGGGGGACCCGTCATGGCAATCAGCCCCAGCATTTT. Translating it yields CASKGGTRHGNQPQHF.

The chain is built from TRBV7-2 and TRBJ2-1; TRBD2 matches 11 bases. The V and J ends lost 4 bases and 3 bases, in that order; junction bases with no gene match: 5. This CDR3 has 16 residues. Germline loops: CDR1 SGHTA, CDR2 FQGNSA. CDR3 in amino acids: CASSSGLAELYNEQFF. CDR3 nucleotide sequence: TGTGCCAGCAGCTCGGGACTAGCGGAACTCTACAATGAGCAGTTCTTC.

Worth noting for this clone: The same CDR3 arises from other DNA sequences in this sample as well. The V and J genes are TRBV27 and TRBJ1-2, with a weak D call TRBD1 (6 bases). The CDR3 has 14 amino acids. Trimming cost V 5 bases and J 2 bases, with 12 bases left between them. CDR1 MNHEY and CDR2 SMNVEV come from the germline V gene (reference sequence). CDR3 bases: TGTGCCAGCAGTACAGGGCAGGGGAACTATGGCTACACCTTC. Translation gives CASSTGQGNYGYTF.

The chain uses TRBV15 and TRBJ2-1, with 8 bases identical to TRBD1. The junction had 8 bases not matched to a gene; V was cut back by 6 bases and J by 4 bases. Germline CDR1 LNHNV, CDR2 YYDKDF (reference sequence). The length of the CDR3 is 15 residues. The CDR3 sequence: CATRGQGARYNEQFF. Here the CDR3 DNA reads TGTGCCACCAGGGGGCAGGGGGCCCGTTACAATGAGCAGTTCTTC.

The V call is TRBV15, the J call TRBJ2-3, with D maybe TRBD2 (5 bases). Trimming shortened V by 1 base and J by 0 bases, and 11 bases separated the two germline ends. CDR3 length equals 16 residues. CDR1 is LNHNV and CDR2 is YYDKDF in the germline V gene (reference sequence). CDR3 sequence: CATSRGVSASTDTQYF. Written as DNA, the CDR3 is TGTGCCACCAGCAGAGGGGTTAGCGCCAGCACAGATACGCAGTATTTT.

CDR3 residues: CASSLGFDRDGEAFF. Written as DNA, the CDR3 is TGTGCCAGCAGCTTAGGGTTCGACAGGGATGGTGAAGCTTTCTTT. J is TRBJ1-1 and V is TRBV7-9; 7 nucleotides line up with TRBD1. Germline CDR1 reads SEHNR; CDR2 reads FQNEAQ (reference sequence). The CDR3 has 15 amino acids. After removal of 1 base from V and 7 bases from J, the junction contained 9 bases not matched to a gene.

The chain recombines TRBV7-8 with TRBJ2-7; 8 nucleotides match TRBD2. J lost 5 bases, V lost 5 bases, and 17 bases had no gene match. From germline, CDR1 is SGHVS and CDR2 FQNEAQ. This CDR3 spans 17 amino acids. This chain's CDR3 is CASSVGSDGRVRHEQYF. The CDR3 DNA follows: TGTGCCAGCAGCGTCGGTAGCGACGGGAGGGTAAGACACGAGCAGTACTTC.

This chain links TRBV27 with TRBJ2-7; TRBD1 matches 7 bases. With 5 bases clipped from V and 5 bases from J, the junction kept 9 bases outside the gene matches. Germline CDR1 MNHEY, CDR2 SMNVEV (reference sequence). The CDR3 length is 14 residues. The CDR3 DNA is TGTGCCAGCAGTCTGACAGGGCCCTTAGACGAGCAGTACTTC. Translated: CASSLTGPLDEQYF.

The chain carries TRBV7-8 and TRBJ2-5; D not resolved. V lost 7 bases and J 3 bases, leaving 9 bases between the germline ends. Germline CDR1 and CDR2: SGHVS and FQNEAQ. The CDR3 extends over 12 amino acids. The CDR3 reads CASTLPEETQYF. CDR3 sequence (DNA): TGTGCCAGCACCCTCCCCGAAGAGACCCAGTACTTC. Full variable domain (missing parts from reference TRBV7-8 and TRBJ2-5): GAGVSQSPRYKVAKRGQDVALRCDPISGHVSLFWYQQALGQGPEFLTYFQNEAQLDKSGLPSDRFFAERPEGSVSTLKIQRTQQEDSAVYLCASTLPEETQYFGPGTRLLVL.

The CDR3 here is CASSIAPGKLYEQYF. Written as DNA, the CDR3 is TGTGCCAGTAGTATAGCCCCAGGCAAGCTCTACGAGCAGTACTTC. The V gene is TRBV19, the J gene TRBJ2-7; D not resolved. The CDR3 consists of 15 residues. V lost 1 base and J 3 bases, leaving 13 bases between the germline ends. Germline V gene sequence: CDR1 LNHDA, CDR2 SQIVND (reference sequence).

CDR3 sequence: CASSIPFSGRGKELFF. The CDR3 DNA reads TGTGCCAGCAGCATCCCCTTTTCCGGGAGGGGGAAGGAGCTGTTTTTT. The chain links TRBV28 to TRBJ2-2; TRBD2 matches at 8 bases. The CDR3 totals 16 residues. V dropped 6 bases and J dropped 10; count of bases not matched to a gene: 16. Germline CDR1 reads MDHEN; CDR2 reads SYDVKM. The full variable domain, completed using reference TRBV28 and TRBJ2-2, is DVKVTQSSRYLVKRTGEKVFLECVQDMDHENMFWYRQDPGLGLRLIYFSYDVKMKEKGDIPEGYSVSREKKERFSLILESASTNQTSMYLCASSIPFSGRGKELFFGEGSRLTVL.

DNA for the CDR3: TGTGCCAGCAGTGAAGCGGTGGGGCGGGACAGGGAGACCCAGTACTTC. Translating it yields CASSEAVGRDRETQYF. The J gene is TRBJ2-5, the V gene TRBV25-1; 8 bases are shared with TRBD1. After removal of 2 bases from V and 5 bases from J, the junction contained 10 bases not matched to a gene. Germline CDR1 is MGHDK and CDR2 is SYGVNS. This CDR3 region has 16 residues.

The chain carries TRBV7-9 and TRBJ1-4; unclear D gene. The CDR3 covers 16 residues. Trimming pared 4 bases from V and 8 bases from J, leaving 20 bases between. Germline V lookup: CDR1 SEHNR, CDR2 FQNEAQ (reference sequence). CDR3: CASSSPGDSGGEKLFF. The CDR3 nucleotides read TGTGCCAGCAGCTCCCCCGGTGACTCTGGCGGGGAAAAACTGTTTTTT.

The chain employs TRBV20-1 and TRBJ2-7; D unclear. V was clipped by 1 base and J by 7 bases, with 8 bases between them. The CDR3 has 11 residues. Germline lookup yields CDR1 DFQATT and CDR2 SNEGSKA (reference sequence). CDR3 sequence reads: CSARAFGEQYF. The CDR3 DNA is TGCAGTGCTAGAGCCTTCGGGGAGCAGTACTTC.

This chain joins TRBV4-2 and TRBJ2-1; TRBD2 aligns across 13 bases. The CDR3 contains 19 residues. CDR1 is LGHNA and CDR2 is YNFKEQ in the germline V gene. V lost 0 bases, J lost 7 bases, and 12 bases stayed unmatched. This CDR3 reads CASSQDRVGLAGVGNEQFF. The CDR3 DNA follows: TGTGCCAGCAGCCAAGATCGCGTCGGACTAGCGGGAGTGGGGAATGAGCAGTTCTTC.

This sequence joins TRBV28 and TRBJ1-5; D is undetermined. Trimming removed 6 bases at V and 2 bases at J, with 23 bases between. The CDR3 has 18 residues. Looked up from germline, CDR1 is MDHEN and CDR2 is SYDVKM. This chain's CDR3 is CASSQNEGIEVGNQPQHF. As DNA, the CDR3 is TGTGCCAGCAGCCAAAATGAGGGAATTGAGGTAGGCAATCAGCCCCAGCATTTT. The whole variable domain, remainder taken from reference TRBV28 and TRBJ1-5, is DVKVTQSSRYLVKRTGEKVFLECVQDMDHENMFWYRQDPGLGLRLIYFSYDVKMKEKGDIPEGYSVSREKKERFSLILESASTNQTSMYLCASSQNEGIEVGNQPQHFGDGTRLSIL.

The rearrangement links TRBV12-5 to TRBJ1-2; maybe TRBD1 (5 bases). V was cut by 1 base and J by 8 bases, with 20 bases left in between. CDR1 is LGHNT and CDR2 is FRNRAP in the germline V gene. The CDR3 spans 16 residues. CDR3 amino acids: CASGLATSDSYGGYTF. The DNA of the CDR3 is TGTGCTAGTGGTTTGGCCACCTCTGACAGCTACGGAGGCTACACCTTC.